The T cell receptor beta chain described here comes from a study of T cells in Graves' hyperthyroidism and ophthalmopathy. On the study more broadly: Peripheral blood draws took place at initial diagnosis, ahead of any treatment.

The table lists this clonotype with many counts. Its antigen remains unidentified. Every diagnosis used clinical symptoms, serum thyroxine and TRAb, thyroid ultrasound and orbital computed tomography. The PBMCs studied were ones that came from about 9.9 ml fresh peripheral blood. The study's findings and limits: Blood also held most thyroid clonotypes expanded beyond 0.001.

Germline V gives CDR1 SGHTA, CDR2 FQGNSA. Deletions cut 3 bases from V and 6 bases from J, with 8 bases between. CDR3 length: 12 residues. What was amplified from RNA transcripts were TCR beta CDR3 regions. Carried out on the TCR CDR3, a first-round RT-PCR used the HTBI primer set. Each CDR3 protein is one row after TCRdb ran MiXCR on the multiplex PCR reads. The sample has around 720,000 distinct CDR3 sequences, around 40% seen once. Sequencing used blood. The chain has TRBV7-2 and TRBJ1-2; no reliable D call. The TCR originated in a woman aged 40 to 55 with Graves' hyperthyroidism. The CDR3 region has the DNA TGTGCCAGCAGCTTCCCCCGGGATGGCTACACCTTC. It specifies CASSFPRDGYTF.